Each of the 23 T cell receptor beta chains below was sequenced from the same sample in a study of cytomegalovirus exposure and HLA in healthy donors. Primers: 60 Vbeta forward and 13 Jbeta reverse. Clones were sequenced by immunoSEQ multiplex PCR, and TCRdb holds only the in-frame ones, with some missing. The data hold some 120,000 clones, with 55% to 65% observed a single time. The sequenced material came from PBMCs. These receptors all come from a young woman in good health and CMV-seronegative.

The rearrangement links TRBV5-1 to TRBJ2-7; 7 bases line up with TRBD1. J was trimmed by 11 bases and V by 2 bases; bases with no gene match: 7. CDR3 length: 12 amino acids. CDR1 and CDR2 (germline): SGHRS, YFSETQ. The CDR3 nucleotides are TGCGCCAGCAGCTTTAGAGGGGGCTGGGAGTACTTC. Protein product: CASSFRGGWEYF.

The rearrangement links TRBV2 to TRBJ1-2; D unclear. This CDR3 is 13 amino acids long. The V and J ends lost 9 bases and 7 bases respectively, with 18 bases between them. CDR1 SNHLY and CDR2 FYNNEI come from the germline V gene. The CDR3 is CASSFSESSGYTF. The CDR3 nucleotides are TGTGCCAGTAGTTTCAGCGAATCGTCTGGCTACACCTTC.

The chain links TRBV5-5 to TRBJ2-7; TRBD2 is a possible D gene (6 bases). Trimming left V 0 bases short and J 5 bases short, with 15 bases between. Germline CDR1 and CDR2: SGHKS and YYEKEE (reference sequence). The CDR3 spans 15 residues. The CDR3 here is CASSLAAGSGHEQYF. CDR3 coding DNA: TGTGCCAGCAGCTTGGCGGCGGGGTCTGGACACGAGCAGTACTTC.

In the case of this clone: This sample includes further DNA sequences coding for the same CDR3. This chain connects TRBV29-1 to TRBJ2-7; tentatively, D is TRBD1 (5 bases). V was pared by 4 bases and J by 7 bases, with 17 bases between. The CDR3 covers 13 residues. Germline V gene sequence: CDR1 SQVTM, CDR2 ANQGSEA. Here the CDR3 reads CSVVSGRSLEQYF. CDR3 in DNA: TGCAGCGTTGTCTCAGGGCGATCGTTAGAGCAGTACTTC.

V usage is TRBV6-1 and J usage is TRBJ2-7; 7 positions agree with TRBD1. Germline-derived CDR1 and CDR2 are MNHNS and SASEGT. The CDR3 loop spans 14 amino acids. The trim removed 1 base at V and 1 base at J, leaving 1 base unmatched. The chain's CDR3 is CASSEETGSYEQYF. In DNA form, the CDR3 reads TGTGCCAGCAGTGAAGAGACAGGGTCCTACGAGCAGTACTTC.

In nucleotides, the CDR3 is TGTGCCAGCAGTTCAACAGGGTTGGGCTACTACGAGCAGTACTTC. Translated: CASSSTGLGYYEQYF. The chain joins TRBV28 to TRBJ2-7, with a weak D call TRBD1 (6 bases). Germline V gene data show CDR1 as MDHEN and CDR2 as SYDVKM. The CDR3 has 15 amino acids. V lost 4 bases and J lost 3, with 16 bases in between.

CDR3 coding DNA: TGCGCCAGCAGCGCCGGGACACCCTACGAGCAGTACTTC. This codes for CASSAGTPYEQYF. The chain combines TRBV5-1 with TRBJ2-7, with D tentatively TRBD1 (6 bases). With 4 bases removed from V and 2 bases from J, the gap between germline ends came to 10 bases. This CDR3 spans 13 amino acids. The germline CDR1 and CDR2 sequences are SGHRS and YFSETQ.

The chain is built from TRBV27 and TRBJ2-1; D possibly corresponds to TRBD1 (6 bases). Trimming left V 8 bases short and J 1 base short, with 24 bases between. Per germline, CDR1 MNHEY and CDR2 SMNVEV (reference sequence). There are 18 residues in the CDR3. The CDR3 reads CASGGPWPSKGSYNEQFF. The CDR3 bases are TGTGCCAGCGGGGGCCCCTGGCCATCCAAAGGGTCCTACAATGAGCAGTTCTTC.

This chain connects TRBV29-1 to TRBJ2-2; 8 positions match TRBD2. The CDR3 runs to 14 residues. Germline-derived CDR1 and CDR2 are SQVTM and ANQGSEA. The V segment lost 7 bases and the J segment 5 bases; nucleotides outside the gene matches: 9. CDR3 residues: CSARSGSLTGELFF. The CDR3 DNA reads as TGCAGCGCCCGGAGCGGGAGTCTTACCGGGGAGCTGTTTTTT.

This rearrangement joins TRBV28 to TRBJ1-5, with a tentative D call TRBD1 (5 bases). The CDR3 length is 14 residues. The germline V gene encodes CDR1 MDHEN and CDR2 SYDVKM. Trimming stripped 3 bases from V and 6 bases from J, with 12 bases between. The DNA of the CDR3 is TGTGCCAGCAGTTTCCATAGGGGAGGTCAGCCCCAGCATTTT. Translation gives CASSFHRGGQPQHF.

The chain joins TRBV7-6 to TRBJ2-7; D is possibly TRBD1 (5 bases). Trimming left V 1 base short and J 0 bases short, with 7 bases between. CDR3 length: 14 amino acids. Germline-derived CDR1 and CDR2 are SGHVS and FNYEAQ. Here the CDR3 DNA reads TGTGCCAGCAGCTTAGAGCAGGGCTCCTACGAGCAGTACTTC. Translation gives CASSLEQGSYEQYF.

The chain employs TRBV25-1 and TRBJ2-3; 9 bases align to TRBD2. Germline CDR1 MGHDK, CDR2 SYGVNS. The CDR3 has 16 residues. Losses at the gene ends were 1 base for V and 5 bases for J; bases not matched to a gene: 7. CDR3 coding DNA: TGTGCCAGCAGTGAATCGAATAGCGGGAGAAGAGATACGCAGTATTTT. As protein: CASSESNSGRRDTQYF. The full variable domain, its missing parts supplied by reference TRBV25-1 and TRBJ2-3, is EADIYQTPRYLVIGTGKKITLECSQTMGHDKMYWYQQDPGMELHLIHYSYGVNSTEKGDLSSESTVSRIRTEHFPLTLESARPSHTSQYLCASSESNSGRRDTQYFGPGTRLTVL.

CDR3 loop: CASSYSPDRGNGYTF. The CDR3 DNA reads as TGTGCCAGCAGTTACTCCCCTGACAGGGGGAATGGCTACACCTTC. The chain uses TRBV6-6 and TRBJ1-2; 9 nucleotides line up with TRBD1. From germline, CDR1 is MNHNY and CDR2 SVGAGI (reference sequence). CDR3 size: 15 residues. V dropped 0 bases and J dropped 6; count of bases not matched to a gene: 5.

The rearrangement joins TRBV5-1 to TRBJ1-6; D perhaps matches TRBD1 (5 bases). The germline gives CDR1 SGHRS, CDR2 YFSETQ. Trimming stripped 0 bases from V and 3 bases from J, with 10 bases between. The CDR3 sequence is 16 residues long. DNA of the CDR3: TGCGCCAGCAGCTTGGAGTTGGGGGGCTATAATTCACCCCTCCACTTT. Its translation: CASSLELGGYNSPLHF.

The chain is built from TRBV28 and TRBJ1-1, with TRBD1 as a possible D gene (6 bases). The CDR3 runs to 15 residues. Germline loops: CDR1 MDHEN, CDR2 SYDVKM. Trimming took off 5 bases at V and 6 bases at J, with 19 bases between the two ends. DNA of the CDR3: TGTGCCAGCAGTGCACAGGGCCGGGTCAATCCTGAAGCTTTCTTT. Its translation is CASSAQGRVNPEAFF.

The V call is TRBV27, the J call TRBJ1-2; unclear D gene. Between the trimmed V and J ends, which lost 5 bases and 0 bases, there was a span of 4 bases. The V gene's germline CDR1 is MNHEY and CDR2 SMNVEV (reference sequence). The CDR3 spans 12 residues. CDR3 amino acids: CASSTANYGYTF. The CDR3 DNA sequence: TGTGCCAGCAGTACAGCTAACTATGGCTACACCTTC.

The genes are TRBV6-6 and TRBJ1-1; D gene uncertain. Germline V gene lookup returns CDR1 MNHNY and CDR2 SVGAGI (reference sequence). The CDR3 covers 13 residues. Trimming cost V 4 bases and J 4 bases, with 10 bases left between them. The CDR3 here is CASSSAEGTEAFF. The CDR3, as DNA: TGTGCCAGCAGTTCAGCAGAGGGCACTGAAGCTTTCTTT.

For this clone: A junction boundary mismatches the germline segment, possibly from a read error. The chain recombines TRBV7-7 with TRBJ2-1; D is possibly TRBD1 (5 bases). This CDR3 is built from 15 residues. The V gene's germline CDR1 is SSHAT and CDR2 FNYEAQ (reference sequence). CDR3 residues: CASSPDSQTYNEQFF. CDR3 DNA: TGTGCTAGCAGCCCTGACAGTCAAACCTACAATGAGCAGTTCTTC.

The genes are TRBV5-1 and TRBJ1-1, with D perhaps TRBD1 (5 bases). V was clipped by 4 bases and J by 3 bases, with 19 bases between them. Germline CDR1 is SGHRS and CDR2 is YFSETQ. The CDR3 runs 16 residues. CDR3 nucleotides: TGCGCCAGCAGCCTCGGGACTCTTATGGGCTACACTGAAGCTTTCTTT. It encodes CASSLGTLMGYTEAFF.

This clone was detected a few times. V gene TRBV7-9 combines with J gene TRBJ1-3; no definite D call. This CDR3 has 16 residues. Germline CDR1 reads SEHNR; CDR2 reads FQNEAQ (reference sequence). Trimming stripped 5 bases from V and 0 bases from J, with 14 bases between. The CDR3 nucleotides read TGTGCCAGCAGCAACACCCTGAAAAACTCTGGAAACACCATATATTTT. Protein: CASSNTLKNSGNTIYF.

V usage is TRBV27 and J usage is TRBJ1-2; 8 bases map to TRBD1. Germline values: CDR1 MNHEY, CDR2 SMNVEV (reference sequence). The V and J ends lost 4 bases and 5 bases, in that order; junction bases with no gene match: 6. CDR3 length equals 14 residues. For the CDR3, the DNA is TGTGCCAGCAGTTCGGACAGGGCTCGGTATGGCTACACCTTC. It yields the protein CASSSDRARYGYTF.

The V call is TRBV11-1, the J call TRBJ1-3, with a tentative D call TRBD1 (5 bases). CDR3 length equals 19 residues. V lost 5 bases to trimming and J lost 4 bases, with 27 bases between them. The V gene's germline CDR1 is SGHAT and CDR2 FQDESV (reference sequence). DNA for the CDR3: TGTGCCAGCAGCCCGTACTCGGGACTTCGAAGATCTCCGGGAAACACCATATATTTT. Its translation is CASSPYSGLRRSPGNTIYF. Drawing the rest from reference TRBV11-1 and TRBJ1-3, the complete variable domain is EAEVAQSPRYKITEKSQAVAFWCDPISGHATLYWYRQILGQGPELLVQFQDESVVDDSQLPKDRFSAERLKGVDSTLKIQPAELGDSAMYLCASSPYSGLRRSPGNTIYFGEGSWLTVV.

This clone occurred a few times. V gene TRBV7-3 combines with J gene TRBJ2-1, with D unresolved. V was trimmed by 4 bases and J by 5 bases, leaving 9 bases between them. The CDR3 length is 13 residues. Germline V gene data show CDR1 as SGHTA and CDR2 as FQGTGA. The CDR3 spells CASSSRGHNEQFF. In DNA form, the CDR3 reads TGTGCCAGCAGCTCCCGTGGGCACAATGAGCAGTTCTTC.